What follows are 25 T cell receptor beta chains derived from one specimen sequenced in a study of CD8+ T cells in alopecia areata. Extraction of RNA preceded its reverse transcription into cDNA, which served as the sequencing template. The method was immunoSEQ multiplex PCR; TCRdb's version includes in-frame clones alone and lacks a portion of them. The repertoire consists of about 100,000 clones, with 80% to 85% occurring once and the leading ten covering over 20%. Treatment denoted: oral pan-JAK inhibitor, 5-10 mg twice daily. The specimen was CD8+ T cells sorted from blood, collected at week 24, from a patient treated with tofacitinib. The receptor set was obtained from a human donor with alopecia areata.

This rearrangement joins TRBV6-1 to TRBJ2-5; 7 bases match TRBD2. V trimming: 4 bases; J trimming: 4 bases; junction bases outside the gene matches: 3. The germline V gene encodes CDR1 MNHNS and CDR2 SASEGT. The CDR3 spans 13 residues. CDR3 sequence: CASSVGGGETQYF. CDR3 in DNA: TGTGCCAGCAGTGTTGGGGGGGGAGAGACCCAGTACTTC.

The rearrangement uses TRBV4-2 and TRBJ1-1, with 7 bases identical to TRBD1. This CDR3 has 14 residues. V gave up 0 bases and J gave up 11 bases; unmatched junction bases: 9. CDR1 and CDR2 from the germline V gene are LGHNA and YNFKEQ. CDR3 sequence: CASSQDNTQGTAFF. The CDR3 nucleotides are TGTGCCAGCAGCCAAGACAACACACAGGGGACCGCTTTCTTT.

The chain couples TRBV6-5 to TRBJ2-6; D is undetermined. There are 13 residues in the CDR3. The germline V gene encodes CDR1 MNHEY and CDR2 SVGAGI. Trimming took 5 bases from V and 1 from J, leaving 3 bases between them. DNA for the CDR3: TGTGCCAGCAGTGAGTCTGGGGCCAACGTCCTGACTTTC. Translating it yields CASSESGANVLTF.

The chain is built from TRBV27 and TRBJ2-7, with a possible D match to TRBD1 (6 bases). Germline V gives CDR1 MNHEY, CDR2 SMNVEV (reference sequence). The CDR3 is made up of 12 amino acids. V was pared by 8 bases and J by 4 bases, with 12 bases between. This CDR3 reads CASGRQEYEQYF. Written as DNA, the CDR3 is TGTGCCAGCGGGAGACAGGAGTACGAGCAGTACTTC.

In this sample, this clone turned up once. The rearrangement joins TRBV4-2 to TRBJ2-7; D tentatively reads TRBD1 or TRBD2 (5 bases each). Germline assignment: CDR1 LGHNA and CDR2 YNFKEQ. The CDR3 spans 15 residues. Deletions cut 1 base from V and 0 bases from J, with 10 bases between. The CDR3 DNA is TGTGCCAGCAGCCAAGTCGAGGGGCCCTCCTACGAGCAGTACTTC. This translates into CASSQVEGPSYEQYF.

The chain carries TRBV12-5 and TRBJ2-7, with D possibly TRBD1 on 6 matching bases. The germline gives CDR1 LGHNT, CDR2 FRNRAP. This CDR3 has 16 amino acids. Trimming left V 0 bases short and J 3 bases short, with 15 bases between. As DNA, the CDR3 is TGTGCTAGTGGTTTGGTACTGGTTGGACAGCACTACGAGCAGTACTTC. Translating it yields CASGLVLVGQHYEQYF.

This clone was observed once. This sequence joins TRBV7-9 and TRBJ2-5; D may be TRBD2 (5 bases). Trimming took 1 base from V and 2 from J, leaving 8 bases between them. CDR3 length: 14 residues. CDR1 and CDR2 from the germline V gene are SEHNR and FQNEAQ (reference sequence). CDR3 DNA sequence: TGTGCCAGCAGCTTAGGGACGGGACAAGAGACCCAGTACTTC. This codes for CASSLGTGQETQYF. The whole variable domain, filled in from reference TRBV7-9 and TRBJ2-5, reads DTGVSQNPRHKITKRGQNVTFRCDPISEHNRLYWYRQTLGQGPEFLTYFQNEAQLEKSRLLSDRFSAERPKGSFSTLEIQRTEQGDSAMYLCASSLGTGQETQYFGPGTRLLVL.

The chain uses TRBV30 and TRBJ2-3; TRBD2 agrees at 7 bases. Germline V lookup: CDR1 GTSNPN, CDR2 SVGIG (reference sequence). This CDR3 is 12 amino acids long. The ends lost 4 bases at V and 8 bases at J; junction bases unmatched: 6. The CDR3, as DNA: TGTGCCTGGAACCGCCGGGAGGCTACGCAGTATTTT. This gives the protein CAWNRREATQYF.

This chain links TRBV7-9 with TRBJ2-5; TRBD2 aligns across 13 bases. Losses at the gene ends were 5 bases for V and 5 bases for J; bases not matched to a gene: 11. This CDR3 has 17 residues. In germline, CDR1 is SEHNR, CDR2 FQNEAQ (reference sequence). CDR3 in DNA: TGTGCCAGCAGCCGGACTAGCGGGGGCCCCACGAGGGAGACCCAGTACTTC. Its translation is CASSRTSGGPTRETQYF.

The CDR3 loop reads CASSQEDSGATYEQYF. As DNA, the CDR3 is TGTGCCAGCAGCCAAGAGGATAGCGGGGCCACCTACGAGCAGTACTTC. The V and J genes are TRBV4-2 and TRBJ2-7; 8 positions match TRBD2. J lost 2 bases, V lost 0 bases, and 6 bases had no gene match. The CDR3 covers 16 residues. The germline CDR1 and CDR2 sequences are LGHNA and YNFKEQ.

V and J are TRBV4-2 and TRBJ2-4; 13 bases are a match to TRBD2. There are 19 residues in the CDR3. Trimming took 1 base from V and 8 from J; bases not matched to a gene: 14. Germline V gene sequence: CDR1 LGHNA, CDR2 YNFKEQ. The CDR3 protein is CASSQGSRLAGGGVDIQYF. The CDR3 bases are TGTGCCAGCAGCCAAGGCTCAAGACTAGCGGGGGGCGGAGTCGACATTCAGTACTTC.

The rearrangement uses TRBV6-5 and TRBJ2-2; no firm D call. This CDR3 comprises 15 residues. Trimming removed 4 bases from V and 2 bases from J, with 11 bases in between. The germline CDR1 and CDR2 sequences are MNHEY and SVGAGI. CDR3 DNA sequence: TGTGCCAGCAGTTTTGGGTTATTCAACACCGGGGAGCTGTTTTTT. Amino acid sequence: CASSFGLFNTGELFF.

This clone was detected only a few times. The chain uses TRBV29-1 and TRBJ2-5; 13 nucleotides agree with TRBD2. The CDR3 runs to 16 residues. CDR1 is SQVTM and CDR2 is ANQGSEA in the germline V gene. The ends lost 1 base at V and 5 bases at J; junction bases unmatched: 7. In DNA form, the CDR3 reads TGCAGCGTTGAAGCCCCGGGACTAGCGGGGTTGGAGACCCAGTACTTC. Its protein product is CSVEAPGLAGLETQYF.

The V call is TRBV9, the J call TRBJ2-7, with 7 bases aligning to TRBD2. Losses at the gene ends were 4 bases for V and 4 bases for J; bases not matched to a gene: 11. The CDR3 consists of 15 residues. Germline V gene data show CDR1 as SGDLS and CDR2 as YYNGEE. This CDR3 reads CASSPMDKGGYEQYF. The CDR3 DNA is TGTGCCAGCAGCCCAATGGATAAGGGAGGGTACGAGCAGTACTTC.

This clone was detected only a few times. This CDR3 is CASSPIAWPGELFF. The CDR3 DNA is TGTGCCAGCTCACCAATTGCGTGGCCCGGGGAGCTGTTTTTT. The chain recombines TRBV18 with TRBJ2-2; the D is unclear. CDR1 and CDR2 from the germline V gene are KGHSH and LQKENI. The CDR3 has 14 residues. V was trimmed by 2 bases and J by 6 bases, leaving 10 bases between them.

The chain carries TRBV7-2 and TRBJ2-7, with D hard to call. V shed 1 base and J shed 2 bases, with 3 bases lying between them. Germline assignment: CDR1 SGHTA and CDR2 FQGNSA. The length of the CDR3 is 12 residues. For the CDR3, the DNA is TGTGCCAGCAGCTTAGAGCCCTACGAGCAGTACTTC. It translates to CASSLEPYEQYF. Full variable domain (rest looked up from reference TRBV7-2 and TRBJ2-7): GAGVSQSPSNKVTEKGKDVELRCDPISGHTALYWYRQSLGQGLEFLIYFQGNSAPDKSGLPSDRFSAERTGGSVSTLTIQRTQQEDSAVYLCASSLEPYEQYFGPGTRLTVT.

In this sample, this clone turned up a few times. The chain couples TRBV7-2 to TRBJ2-3, with 8 bases matching TRBD2. The CDR3 is 17 amino acids. The ends lost 0 bases at V and 5 bases at J; junction bases unmatched: 10. Germline CDR1 is SGHTA and CDR2 is FQGNSA. The CDR3 sequence is CASSLAALVRGVDTQYF. The DNA of the CDR3 is TGTGCCAGCAGCTTAGCTGCTCTGGTGCGGGGGGTAGATACGCAGTATTTT.

This clone showed up just once. This chain uses TRBV15 with TRBJ2-5, with D perhaps given as TRBD1 or TRBD2 (6 bases each). The end of the DNA is better explained by TRBJ2-7, so the J call may be wrong. Germline CDR1 reads LNHNV; CDR2 reads YYDKDF (reference sequence). The CDR3 consists of 16 residues. The CDR3 bases are TGTGCCACCAGCAGAGATCGGGGGCCGAGCTCCTACGAGCAGTACTTC. Translated, it gives CATSRDRGPSSYEQYF.

The genes are TRBV4-2 and TRBJ2-5; TRBD2 agrees at 11 bases. The CDR3 is made up of 17 amino acids. Trimming cost V 0 bases and J 4 bases; bases outside gene matches: 7. Per germline, CDR1 LGHNA and CDR2 YNFKEQ. The CDR3 DNA reads TGTGCCAGCAGCCAAGATTCACGTAGCGGGGGGGTAGAGACCCAGTACTTC. Translated, it gives CASSQDSRSGGVETQYF.

The chain has TRBV10-3 and TRBJ2-1; possibly TRBD1 or TRBD2 for D (6 bases each). Trimming cost V 2 bases and J 7 bases, with 12 bases left between them. The germline V gene encodes CDR1 ENHRY and CDR2 SYGVKD. The length of the CDR3 is 14 residues. The CDR3 protein is CAISEGRGGNEQFF. DNA for the CDR3: TGTGCCATCAGTGAGGGCAGGGGAGGAAATGAGCAGTTCTTC.

V gene TRBV6-5 combines with J gene TRBJ2-7, with TRBD1 identical over 7 bases. CDR1 and CDR2 (germline): MNHEY, SVGAGI. Trimming took 0 bases from V and 6 from J; bases not matched to a gene: 5. The CDR3 sequence is 14 residues long. The CDR3 protein is CASSYSPTGAEQYF. The CDR3 DNA reads TGTGCCAGCAGTTACTCCCCAACAGGGGCCGAGCAGTACTTC.

This rearrangement joins TRBV7-9 to TRBJ2-1, with TRBD2 as a possible D gene (6 bases). The CDR3 has 17 residues. V was shortened by 7 bases and J by 0 bases, with 19 bases between the two germline ends. The germline V gene has CDR1 SEHNR and CDR2 FQNEAQ (reference sequence). The CDR3 DNA reads as TGTGCCAGCACCCCTTACCCTATCGGGAGCTCCTACAATGAGCAGTTCTTC. Amino acid sequence: CASTPYPIGSSYNEQFF. Based on the CDR3 plus reference TRBV7-9 and TRBJ2-1, the full variable domain is DTGVSQNPRHKITKRGQNVTFRCDPISEHNRLYWYRQTLGQGPEFLTYFQNEAQLEKSRLLSDRFSAERPKGSFSTLEIQRTEQGDSAMYLCASTPYPIGSSYNEQFFGPGTRLTVL.

J is TRBJ2-2 and V is TRBV5-6; no clear D gene. Germline V gives CDR1 SGHDT, CDR2 YYEEEE. The CDR3 has 14 residues. Trimming removed 6 bases at V and 1 base at J, with 10 bases between. The CDR3 here is CASIGDWNTGELFF. The CDR3 bases are TGTGCCAGCATCGGAGACTGGAACACCGGGGAGCTGTTTTTT.

Remarks on this clone: A junction boundary mismatches the germline segment, possibly from a read error. The sample carries other DNA sequences with the same CDR3. V is TRBV7-7 and J is TRBJ2-2; D is uncertain. The CDR3 covers 14 residues. The germline CDR1 and CDR2 sequences are SSHAT and FNYEAQ (reference sequence). This CDR3 reads CASSLGRGTGELFF. CDR3 coding DNA: TGTGCTAGCAGCTTAGGTCGCGGCACCGGGGAGCTGTTTTTT.

The V gene is TRBV5-1, the J gene TRBJ2-2, with 7 nucleotides matching TRBD1. From germline, CDR1 is SGHRS and CDR2 YFSETQ. This CDR3 spans 16 amino acids. The junction had 6 bases not matched to a gene; V was cut back by 0 bases and J by 4 bases. CDR3 bases: TGCGCCAGCAGCTTGGCCGGGACAGACAGCACCGGGGAGCTGTTTTTT. Residues: CASSLAGTDSTGELFF.